One sample yielded the 6 T cell receptor beta chains listed below, sequenced in a study of regulatory T cells in long-lasting Graves disease. Indicated time point: newly diagnosed GD, antithyroid drugs for less than 3 months. Following extraction of RNA from PBMCs, that RNA was used to make the TCR library. iRepertoire HTBI primers and Arm-PCR of CDR3 regions built TCR beta libraries. TCRdb re-called the multiplex PCR reads with MiXCR, one entry per CDR3 protein. The sample lists 450,000 to 650,000 distinct CDR3 sequences, about 16% seen once, with 20% to 25% in the top ten. These sequences were also reported in another study, on T cells in Graves' hyperthyroidism and ophthalmopathy.

Sequencing used peripheral blood mononuclear cells (PBMCs), obtained at new diagnosis, from a patient treated with antithyroid drugs. The receptors originated from a woman aged 35-65 years with Graves disease.

In this sample, this clonotype turned up many times. This chain links TRBV5-1 with TRBJ1-1, with TRBD1 matching 7 bases. CDR1 and CDR2 (germline): SGHRS, YFSETQ. Trimming removed 4 bases from V and 3 bases from J; junction bases left unmatched: 3. This CDR3 has 13 amino acids. The CDR3 DNA sequence: TGCGCCAGCAGCGGGGGACAGCACACTGAAGCTTTCTTT. Its translation: CASSGGQHTEAFF.

Ten or more counts support this clonotype. V usage is TRBV20-1 and J usage is TRBJ1-2, with 9 bases lining up with TRBD1. The V gene end was trimmed by 6 bases and the J gene end by 4 bases; junction bases not matched to a gene: 6. Looked up from germline, CDR1 is DFQATT and CDR2 is SNEGSKA (reference sequence). The CDR3 is made up of 13 amino acids. CDR3 residues: CSARDRVAYGYTF. DNA for the CDR3: TGCAGTGCCCGGGACAGGGTGGCCTATGGCTACACCTTC.

This clonotype was seen at least ten times. The V and J genes are TRBV4-2 and TRBJ1-5; 7 bases are a match to TRBD1. Per the germline V gene, CDR1 is LGHNA and CDR2 is YNFKEQ. Trimming at V came to 1 base and at J to 5 bases, leaving 5 bases not matched to a gene. The CDR3 extends over 15 amino acids. CDR3 DNA sequence: TGTGCCAGCAGCCAAGTGCCAGGGGGGCATCAGCCCCAGCATTTT. Amino acid sequence: CASSQVPGGHQPQHF.

The chain has TRBV6-5 and TRBJ2-1, with D unclear. The V end was cut by 0 bases, the J end by 0 bases, with 6 bases between. The CDR3 spans 15 residues. Germline values: CDR1 MNHEY, CDR2 SVGAGI. The CDR3 nucleotides are TGTGCCAGCAGTTACTCGACTGTCTCCTACAATGAGCAGTTCTTC. Amino acids: CASSYSTVSYNEQFF.

The table lists this clonotype with a few counts. Here the CDR3 reads CSGGLDGELFF. Written as DNA, the CDR3 is TGCAGTGGGGGTTTGGACGGGGAGCTGTTTTTT. V gene TRBV20-1 combines with J gene TRBJ2-2; D unresolved. Germline CDR1 and CDR2: DFQATT and SNEGSKA (reference sequence). This CDR3 region has 11 residues. V gave up 7 bases and J gave up 7 bases, with 10 bases separating them.

This clonotype has ten or more counts. V usage is TRBV28 and J usage is TRBJ2-7; D possibly matches TRBD1 or TRBD2 (5 bases each). V was pared by 3 bases and J by 6 bases, with 9 bases between. Per germline, CDR1 MDHEN and CDR2 SYDVKM. This CDR3 is 12 amino acids long. Here the CDR3 reads CASSFGGSEQYF. DNA for the CDR3: TGTGCCAGCAGTTTTGGGGGAAGCGAGCAGTACTTC. Based on the CDR3 plus reference TRBV28 and TRBJ2-7, the full variable domain is DVKVTQSSRYLVKRTGEKVFLECVQDMDHENMFWYRQDPGLGLRLIYFSYDVKMKEKGDIPEGYSVSREKKERFSLILESASTNQTSMYLCASSFGGSEQYFGPGTRLTVT.